A selection of T cell receptor beta chains follows, all from one sample in a study of early T cells in non-severe SARS-CoV-2 infection. TCRdb reprocessed the 5' RACE reads with MiXCR, giving one entry per CDR3 protein. The sample yields 80,000 to 100,000 distinct CDR3 sequences, approximately 13% seen once. Specimen: whole blood. The receptors shown here come from an adult who was a healthcare worker with PCR-confirmed SARS-CoV-2 infection or an uninfected control (not recorded which). The CDR3 runs from the conserved cysteine through the conserved F or W. D genes are given only for firm matches. Part of the rows lack a size; the others show once, few, many or a class for expanded clones.

cdr3_nt	cdr3_aa	d_call	clone_size	v_call	j_call
TGTGCCAGCAGCTTGGGACCGGGCACTGAAGCTTTCTTT	CASSLGPGTEAFF	-	once	TRBV5-8	TRBJ1-1
TGTGCCAGCAGTCTGGGCGAGGGGCAAGAGACCCAGTACTTC	CASSLGEGQETQYF	-	few	TRBV7-9	TRBJ2-5
TGTGCTAGTGGTGCTAGTGGGGCAGATACGCAGTATTTT	CASGASGADTQYF	-	many	TRBV12-5	TRBJ2-3
TGCAGTGCTTCGGGACACGTTAATTCACCCCTCCACTTT	CSASGHVNSPLHF	-	many	TRBV20-1	TRBJ1-6
TGTGCCAGCTCACCATACAACACAGATACGCAGTATTTT	CASSPYNTDTQYF	-	few	TRBV18	TRBJ2-3
TGTGCCAGCAGTTTCTCAGGGGGCTATCGCTATGGCTACACCTTC	CASSFSGGYRYGYTF	TRBD1	-	TRBV27	TRBJ1-2
TGTGCCAGCAGCCAAAATTTGGTAGCACATACGCAGTATTTT	CASSQNLVAHTQYF	-	few	TRBV3-1	TRBJ2-3
TGCAGCGTTGTGACCTTCTACGAGCAGTACTTC	CSVVTFYEQYF	-	-	TRBV29-1	TRBJ2-7
TGCAGCGTTAAAGAATGGACAGGGGGCTTCTACGAGCAGTACTTC	CSVKEWTGGFYEQYF	TRBD1	many	TRBV29-1	TRBJ2-7
TGCAGTGCTAGTTCGGGGACAGGGACGGAGACCCAGTACTTC	CSASSGTGTETQYF	TRBD1	few	TRBV20-1	TRBJ2-5
TGTGCTAGTGGTGCAGGGGAGGTGCAGTACTTC	CASGAGEVQYF	-	few	TRBV12-5	TRBJ2-7
TGTGCCAGCAGCTTATCAGGACTAGCGGCCTCCTACAATGAGCAGTTCTTC	CASSLSGLAASYNEQFF	TRBD2	-	TRBV11-1	TRBJ2-1
TGTGCCAGCAGCTTGGAGCGGGAAAGCGAGCAGTACTTC	CASSLERESEQYF	TRBD2	few	TRBV7-2	TRBJ2-7
TGTGCCAGCAGTCAGGACAGGGCGGCGGTCCGTGAAAAATACTTC	CASSQDRAAVREKYF	TRBD1	few	TRBV2	TRBJ2-7
TGCAGCGTTGTCGACCTGGTGTTTAAAGAGACCCAGTACTTC	CSVVDLVFKETQYF	-	-	TRBV29-1	TRBJ2-5
TGTGCCTCCGGGCCGCAAGAGACCCAGTACTTC	CASGPQETQYF	-	few	TRBV7-9	TRBJ2-5
TGTGCCAGCAGTTTCCGACTAGCGAGCTACGAGCAGTACTTC	CASSFRLASYEQYF	TRBD2	few	TRBV12-3/TRBV12-4	TRBJ2-7
TGCGCCAGCAGCTTGTTGACTCCCGGAACCAATGTGCAGTTCTTC	CASSLLTPGTNVQFF	-	-	TRBV5-1	TRBJ2-1
TGTGCTAGTGCCTTCGGGGGCGCTGAAGCTTTCTTT	CASAFGGAEAFF	-	-	TRBV12-5	TRBJ1-1
TGTGCCAGCTTGTTGGGACAGGGGGCGTCAGGGGCCAACGTCCTGACTTTC	CASLLGQGASGANVLTF	TRBD1	few	TRBV2	TRBJ2-6
TGTGCTAGTGTCATGCGACAGGGCAGCTCCCTTATTGAAGCTTTCTTT	CASVMRQGSSLIEAFF	TRBD1	many	TRBV12-5	TRBJ1-1
TGCAGTGCTAGCTCCTCGTACGGAGTAAGAGGTGGGGCCAACGTCCTGACTTTC	CSASSSYGVRGGANVLTF	-	-	TRBV20-1	TRBJ2-6
TGCAGCGTTTCAAAGGAAACCAAAAACATTCAGTACTTC	CSVSKETKNIQYF	-	few	TRBV29-1	TRBJ2-4
TGTGCCAGCTCACCTCTGGACTTAACCTACGAGCAGTACTTC	CASSPLDLTYEQYF	-	-	TRBV18	TRBJ2-7
TGTGCCAGCAGTTTTACGCGGGAGCAGCACGAGCAGTACTTC	CASSFTREQHEQYF	TRBD2	-	TRBV12-3/TRBV12-4	TRBJ2-7
TGTGCCAGCAGCTCCCCAGCGGGAAGGACAGATACGCAGTATTTT	CASSSPAGRTDTQYF	TRBD2	many	TRBV5-5	TRBJ2-3
TGTGCCAGCAGCCTCCAACCGGGACAGGGCAACACTGAAGCTTTCTTT	CASSLQPGQGNTEAFF	TRBD1	-	TRBV11-2	TRBJ1-1
TGTGCCAGCAGCCCGTCGAGAGACAGAGTAGGCGTCCTGACTTTC	CASSPSRDRVGVLTF	-	-	TRBV7-3	TRBJ2-6
TGCAGTGCTAGCCCGGGGACAGGGTATGGCTACACCTTC	CSASPGTGYGYTF	TRBD1	few	TRBV20-1	TRBJ1-2
TGTGCCAGCAGCTTAGCGGGAACCTACGAGCAGTACTTC	CASSLAGTYEQYF	-	few	TRBV7-9	TRBJ2-7
TGTGCCAGCAAGGAGCGGGAGGGGAACACCGGGGAGCTGTTTTTT	CASKEREGNTGELFF	TRBD2	many	TRBV2	TRBJ2-2
TGTGCCACCCTACTAGCGTCGGGTTACAATGAGCAGTTCTTC	CATLLASGYNEQFF	TRBD2	many	TRBV6-5	TRBJ2-1
TGTGCCAGCAGCTTTTTGGATACGCAGTATTTT	CASSFLDTQYF	-	few	TRBV9	TRBJ2-3
TGTGCCTGGAAGACTGGCAATCAGCCCCAGCATTTT	CAWKTGNQPQHF	-	many	TRBV30	TRBJ1-5
TGTGCCAGTAGTATCTCTCTCTTCGGTCACCCGGCGGACGAGCAGTACTTC	CASSISLFGHPADEQYF	-	-	TRBV19	TRBJ2-7
TGTGCCATCAGCTCGGGACTACTATCCTACAATGAGCAGTTCTTC	CAISSGLLSYNEQFF	TRBD2	many	TRBV10-3	TRBJ2-1
TGTGCCAGCAGTTTTGACGGCAAGGCACAAGAGACCCAGTACTTC	CASSFDGKAQETQYF	-	-	TRBV12-3/TRBV12-4	TRBJ2-5
TGTGCCAGCAGTGACCAGGGCCACACCGGGGAGCTGTTTTTT	CASSDQGHTGELFF	-	-	TRBV6-4	TRBJ2-2
TGTGCCAGCAGCTTGGGGACAGGGGCACCAGATACGCAGTATTTT	CASSLGTGAPDTQYF	TRBD1	-	TRBV7-9	TRBJ2-3
TGTGCCACCAGCAGAGATCCACGGACAGGGGCGGGGGAGACCCAGTACTTC	CATSRDPRTGAGETQYF	TRBD1	many	TRBV15	TRBJ2-5
TGTGCCAGCAGCTTTCCGAGGGAAACAGATACGCAGTATTTT	CASSFPRETDTQYF	-	many	TRBV5-4	TRBJ2-3